The 26 T cell receptor beta chains given below trace back to one sample, sequenced in a study of blood T cell repertoires in COVID-19. Using immunoSEQ multiplex PCR, the repertoire was profiled, and TCRdb retains in-frame clones only, with some absent. Of under 150,000 clones in the sample, 70% to 85% were seen once. Material: peripheral blood. These receptors were taken from a man aged 65 to 79 with active or convalescent COVID-19.

The chain is built from TRBV10-3 and TRBJ1-6; D may be TRBD1 (5 bases). The CDR3 length is 14 residues. V lost 8 bases, J lost 7 bases, and 15 bases lay in between. CDR1 and CDR2 from the germline V gene are ENHRY and SYGVKD. The CDR3 sequence is CAIREAGENSPLHF. The CDR3 DNA is TGTGCCATCCGCGAGGCGGGGGAGAATTCACCCCTCCACTTT.

This clone showed up just once. The chain joins TRBV11-3 to TRBJ2-1; 8 bases are a match to TRBD1. CDR1 and CDR2 (germline): SGHNT, YENEEA. Unmatched junction bases numbered 14, after V lost 7 bases and J lost 9 bases. CDR3 length: 15 residues. The CDR3 here is CASTPRQGRPGEQFF. Written as DNA, the CDR3 is TGTGCCAGCACCCCCAGACAGGGGAGGCCTGGTGAGCAGTTCTTC.

The chain has TRBV5-4 and TRBJ2-5; 9 bases map to TRBD2. CDR1 and CDR2 from the germline V gene are SGHNT and YYREEE (reference sequence). The CDR3 covers 16 residues. V shed 2 bases, J shed 4 bases, and the junction held 9 bases outside the gene matches. CDR3 DNA: TGTGCCAGCAGCTTTGGGGGCGGGAGGGCCTCAGAGACCCAGTACTTC. This codes for CASSFGGGRASETQYF.

The genes are TRBV4-3 and TRBJ1-1; D gene unclear. Between the trimmed V and J ends, which lost 1 base and 1 base, there was a span of 10 bases. The CDR3 sequence is 15 residues long. Germline V gives CDR1 LGHNA, CDR2 YSLEER. Here the CDR3 reads CASSQAVATNTEAFF. Written as DNA, the CDR3 is TGCGCCAGCAGCCAAGCCGTAGCCACGAACACTGAAGCTTTCTTT.

This clone came up once. The chain couples TRBV18 to TRBJ1-1; D perhaps matches TRBD1 (6 bases). Trimming left V 6 bases short and J 4 bases short, with 12 bases between. Germline V gene data show CDR1 as KGHSH and CDR2 as LQKENI. The CDR3 runs to 13 residues. CDR3 in DNA: TGTGCCAGCTCGCAGGGGTTTGGCACTGAAGCTTTCTTT. This encodes CASSQGFGTEAFF.

The chain employs TRBV7-6 and TRBJ1-2; D might be TRBD1 (5 bases). The CDR3 covers 15 residues. Trimming took 6 bases from V and 8 from J, leaving 22 bases between them. Germline V CDR1 and CDR2: SGHVS, FNYEAQ. CDR3 residues: CASRSTRGPGGGYTF. The DNA for the CDR3 is TGTGCCAGCAGGAGTACGAGAGGTCCCGGGGGAGGCTACACCTTC.

The chain combines TRBV9 with TRBJ1-2, with TRBD1 as a possible D gene (5 bases). V lost 3 bases and J lost 0, with 9 bases in between. The CDR3 is made up of 14 amino acids. Germline loops: CDR1 SGDLS, CDR2 YYNGEE. The CDR3 DNA reads TGTGCCAGCAGCGCGGGACTGCCTAACTATGGCTACACCTTC. Encoded protein: CASSAGLPNYGYTF.

The chain recombines TRBV18 with TRBJ2-1, with 8 bases identical to TRBD1. CDR3 length equals 14 residues. Germline CDR1 KGHSH, CDR2 LQKENI. The junction had 5 bases not matched to a gene; V was cut back by 6 bases and J by 4 bases. The CDR3 sequence: CASSDRVGYNEQFF. The CDR3 DNA reads as TGTGCCAGCTCGGACAGGGTTGGGTACAATGAGCAGTTCTTC.

The chain employs TRBV18 and TRBJ2-7, with D perhaps matching TRBD2 (7 bases). V lost 3 bases, J lost 0 bases, and 27 bases lay in between. The CDR3 sequence is 20 residues long. From germline, CDR1 is KGHSH and CDR2 LQKENI. CDR3 coding DNA: TGTGCCAGCTCACCCACGGTGGCAATCTCTAGGGGGGGGAGCTCCTACGAGCAGTACTTC. Translated: CASSPTVAISRGGSSYEQYF.

This rearrangement joins TRBV25-1 to TRBJ1-5; TRBD1 is a possible D gene (5 bases). From germline, CDR1 is MGHDK and CDR2 SYGVNS. The CDR3 totals 13 residues. The V gene lost 4 bases and the J gene lost 5 bases, with 9 bases spanning the gap. The CDR3 sequence is CASSAQGHQPQHF. Here the CDR3 DNA reads TGTGCCAGCAGTGCCCAGGGTCATCAGCCCCAGCATTTT.

This chain uses TRBV25-1 with TRBJ2-7, with 7 bases that match TRBD1. J gave up 2 bases and V 6 bases, and 10 bases lay outside the gene matches. The CDR3 extends over 15 amino acids. CDR1 and CDR2 from the germline V gene are MGHDK and SYGVNS. The CDR3 DNA sequence: TGTGCCAGCAGCGAAAGTCGGGACAGACCCTACGAGCAGTACTTC. Its translation is CASSESRDRPYEQYF.

The V gene is TRBV11-3, the J gene TRBJ1-2; 10 nucleotides match TRBD1. The CDR3 covers 13 residues. J gave up 7 bases and V 2 bases, and 1 base lay outside the gene matches. Germline lookup yields CDR1 SGHNT and CDR2 YENEEA. This CDR3 is CASSLRQGAGYTF. Written as DNA, the CDR3 is TGTGCCAGCAGCTTACGACAGGGGGCTGGCTACACCTTC. Looking up the rest from reference TRBV11-3 and TRBJ1-2 gives the full variable domain: EAGVVQSPRYKIIEKKQPVAFWCNPISGHNTLYWYLQNLGQGPELLIRYENEEAVDDSQLPKDRFSAERLKGVDSTLKIQPAELGDSAVYLCASSLRQGAGYTFGSGTRLTVV.

J is TRBJ2-7 and V is TRBV7-6; the match to TRBD2 covers 9 bases. V lost 5 bases to trimming and J lost 4 bases; unmatched junction nucleotides: 6. The CDR3 length is 14 residues. Germline CDR1 reads SGHVS; CDR2 reads FNYEAQ. CDR3 region: CASSLGTSQYEQYF. The DNA of the CDR3 is TGTGCCAGCAGCCTAGGGACTAGCCAATACGAGCAGTACTTC.

Written as DNA, the CDR3 is TGTGCCAGCAGCCAAAACCCAAACAGGGTGGGCTACAATCAGCCCCAGCATTTT. Protein: CASSQNPNRVGYNQPQHF. The chain links TRBV28 to TRBJ1-5; possible D gene TRBD1, 6 bases. CDR3 length equals 18 residues. The germline V gene has CDR1 MDHEN and CDR2 SYDVKM. V lost 6 bases, J lost 3 bases, and 24 bases lay in between.

V gene TRBV19 combines with J gene TRBJ1-4; the match to TRBD1 covers 7 bases. CDR1 and CDR2 (germline): LNHDA, SQIVND (reference sequence). There are 15 residues in the CDR3. J lost 5 bases, V lost 7 bases, and 10 bases had no gene match. CDR3 sequence: CASIARDRSNEKLFF. As DNA, the CDR3 is TGTGCCAGTATTGCCCGGGACAGATCAAATGAAAAACTGTTTTTT.

V usage is TRBV9 and J usage is TRBJ1-4, with 10 bases identical to TRBD1. The CDR3 is made up of 16 amino acids. Germline CDR1 and CDR2: SGDLS and YYNGEE. V was pared by 0 bases and J by 5 bases, with 4 bases of the junction left unmatched. Here the CDR3 reads CASSVGLGQGNEKLFF. CDR3 nucleotides: TGTGCCAGCAGCGTAGGCCTGGGACAGGGGAATGAAAAACTGTTTTTT.

V and J are TRBV7-2 and TRBJ2-7; 12 bases are shared with TRBD2. Germline CDR1 SGHTA, CDR2 FQGNSA. After removal of 1 base from V and 4 bases from J, the junction contained 5 bases not matched to a gene. CDR3 length: 16 residues. The CDR3 DNA reads TGTGCCAGCAGCTTAGACACTAGCGGGAGGACGTACGAGCAGTACTTC. Translating it yields CASSLDTSGRTYEQYF.

The sample holds one count of this clone. J is TRBJ1-2 and V is TRBV5-4; maybe TRBD1 (6 bases). The CDR3 runs 14 residues. Germline loops: CDR1 SGHNT, CDR2 YYREEE (reference sequence). The V and J ends lost 3 bases and 7 bases respectively, with 16 bases between them. The CDR3 bases are TGTGCCAGCAGCTCGGGGGGAGAGACAGGTGGCTACACCTTC. Translated: CASSSGGETGGYTF. Full variable domain (rest looked up from reference TRBV5-4 and TRBJ1-2): ETGVTQSPTHLIKTRGQQVTLRCSSQSGHNTVSWYQQALGQGPQFIFQYYREEENGRGNFPPRFSGLQFPNYSSELNVNALELDDSALYLCASSSGGETGGYTFGSGTRLTVV.

This clone was seen a single time. The rearrangement uses TRBV7-2 and TRBJ1-2; D is undetermined. This CDR3 region has 15 residues. CDR1 and CDR2 (germline): SGHTA, FQGNSA. V was clipped by 0 bases and J by 8 bases, with 16 bases between them. CDR3 nucleotides: TGTGCCAGCAGCTTAGCGGGCCGGACGGGGATCGGCTACACCTTC. It translates to CASSLAGRTGIGYTF.

The genes are TRBV7-9 and TRBJ1-6; a weak D match, TRBD1 (6 bases). V lost 4 bases and J lost 1, with 8 bases in between. CDR1 is SEHNR, CDR2 FQNEAQ, per germline (reference sequence). This CDR3 is 15 amino acids long. The CDR3 DNA reads TGTGCCAGCAGCTCAGGGGCGTCCTATAATTCACCCCTCCACTTT. It is translated as CASSSGASYNSPLHF.

The V call is TRBV5-1, the J call TRBJ2-5; 7 positions agree with TRBD2. Trimming removed 3 bases from V and 4 bases from J; junction bases left unmatched: 6. This CDR3 region has 14 residues. CDR1 and CDR2 (germline): SGHRS, YFSETQ. Written as DNA, the CDR3 is TGCGCCAGCAGCTACGGGGACTACCGAGAGACCCAGTACTTC. It specifies CASSYGDYRETQYF.

The J gene is TRBJ2-3, the V gene TRBV18; possibly TRBD2 for D (5 bases). CDR1 is KGHSH and CDR2 is LQKENI in the germline V gene. The CDR3 is 15 amino acids. Trimming removed 6 bases from V and 0 bases from J, with 13 bases in between. CDR3 region: CASSISGQSTDTQYF. DNA of the CDR3: TGTGCCAGCTCCATAAGCGGCCAGAGCACAGATACGCAGTATTTT.

The V gene is TRBV2, the J gene TRBJ2-1; TRBD1 matches 8 bases. V lost 4 bases, J lost 7 bases, and 9 bases stayed unmatched. The V gene's germline CDR1 is SNHLY and CDR2 FYNNEI. The CDR3 totals 15 residues. DNA for the CDR3: TGTGCCAGCAGTGTTTACAGGGGGACATATAATGAGCAGTTCTTC. Its translation is CASSVYRGTYNEQFF.

V usage is TRBV18 and J usage is TRBJ2-1; a possible D gene is TRBD1 (6 bases). V lost 0 bases and J lost 2, with 8 bases in between. The CDR3 contains 15 residues. Germline V CDR1 and CDR2: KGHSH, LQKENI. CDR3 in amino acids: CASSPPNRAYNEQFF. CDR3 sequence (DNA): TGTGCCAGCTCACCACCGAACAGGGCCTACAATGAGCAGTTCTTC.

The chain joins TRBV10-3 to TRBJ2-5; 10 bases are a match to TRBD1. The germline CDR1 and CDR2 sequences are ENHRY and SYGVKD. This CDR3 comprises 16 residues. Unmatched junction bases numbered 6, after V lost 4 bases and J lost 1 base. CDR3 in DNA: TGTGCCATCAGTGGCCGGGACAGGGGCACCCAAGAGACCCAGTACTTC. It is translated as CAISGRDRGTQETQYF.

Only a few counts were recorded for this clone. This chain links TRBV7-8 with TRBJ1-4; TRBD1 aligns across 9 bases. There are 15 residues in the CDR3. Germline V gene sequence: CDR1 SGHVS, CDR2 FQNEAQ. The junction had 9 bases not matched to a gene; V was cut back by 6 bases and J by 7 bases. The CDR3 nucleotides read TGTGCCAGCAGTGCCCAACAGGGGGCGGGTGAAAAACTGTTTTTT. Protein sequence: CASSAQQGAGEKLFF.